The 24 T cell receptor beta chains below come from one sample, sequenced in a study of blood T cells in healthy people across ages. Then a second PCR, running about 6 to 12 cycles, was carried out with a sample-barcoded 5' primer and a J-beta primer mix. TCRdb reprocessed the 5' RACE reads via MiXCR and lists one record per CDR3 protein. The sample lists some 1.8 million distinct CDR3 sequences, roughly two fifths seen once, with roughly 23% in the top ten. The sequencing sample was made of blood. The source is a human donor in good health.

There are a few counts of this clonotype. The chain recombines TRBV4-2 with TRBJ2-1, with 8 bases fitting TRBD2. Germline CDR1 and CDR2: LGHNA and YNFKEQ. The CDR3 consists of 17 residues. Trimming cost V 0 bases and J 6 bases; bases outside gene matches: 10. Here the CDR3 reads CASSQDLAAGGPNEQFF. CDR3 coding DNA: TGTGCCAGCAGCCAAGATCTGGCGGCGGGGGGCCCCAATGAGCAGTTCTTC.

The V gene is TRBV5-6, the J gene TRBJ2-1, with D possibly TRBD1 on 6 matching bases. V was cut by 0 bases and J by 0 bases, with 13 bases left in between. CDR3 length: 17 residues. Germline V gene lookup returns CDR1 SGHDT and CDR2 YYEEEE. CDR3 region: CASSLATYRDSYNEQFF. Here the CDR3 DNA reads TGTGCCAGCAGCTTGGCTACCTACAGGGACTCCTACAATGAGCAGTTCTTC.

This chain connects TRBV4-3 to TRBJ2-2; 7 nucleotides agree with TRBD1. CDR1 is LGHNA and CDR2 is YSLEER in the germline V gene. Trimming removed 4 bases from V and 6 bases from J; junction bases left unmatched: 11. CDR3 size: 16 residues. The CDR3: CASSPSTGSFAGELFF. In DNA form, the CDR3 reads TGCGCCAGCAGCCCGTCGACAGGGAGTTTCGCCGGGGAGCTGTTTTTT.

Only one count was recorded for this clonotype. CDR3 in DNA: TGCGCCAGCAGCTCCGACGGAGGCAAGGGGCCCCAGCATTTT. It encodes CASSSDGGKGPQHF. The rearrangement uses TRBV5-1 and TRBJ1-5; D is uncertain. From germline, CDR1 is SGHRS and CDR2 YFSETQ. The CDR3 covers 14 residues. V shed 3 bases and J shed 9 bases, with 16 bases lying between them.

The CDR3 bases are TGTGCCAGCAGTTTAAGACAGAACAATCAGCCCCAGCATTTT. Its translation: CASSLRQNNQPQHF. The chain joins TRBV12-3 or TRBV12-4 to TRBJ1-5; possibly TRBD1 for D (5 bases). The CDR3 extends over 14 amino acids. The V end was cut by 2 bases, the J end by 3 bases, with 8 bases between.

This clonotype was detected a few times. The rearrangement uses TRBV5-6 and TRBJ2-7, with D tentatively TRBD1 or TRBD2 (5 bases each). CDR1 SGHDT and CDR2 YYEEEE come from the germline V gene. The CDR3 has 15 amino acids. V shed 3 bases and J shed 5 bases, with 18 bases lying between them. Here the CDR3 DNA reads TGTGCCAGCAGCTCTATTGGGACGGCTGGGAACGAGCAGTACTTC. It encodes CASSSIGTAGNEQYF.

This rearrangement joins TRBV5-1 to TRBJ2-2, with 8 nucleotides matching TRBD2. Germline assignment: CDR1 SGHRS and CDR2 YFSETQ. Trimming at V came to 4 bases and at J to 4 bases, leaving 6 bases not matched to a gene. CDR3 length: 15 amino acids. The chain's CDR3 is CASSPGLGSTGELFF. CDR3 nucleotide sequence: TGCGCCAGCAGCCCGGGACTAGGTAGCACCGGGGAGCTGTTTTTT.

The CDR3 region has the DNA TGTGCCAGCAGCCCGCCGGGACCATTAAGGCTAGAGACCCAGTACTTC. Translating gives CASSPPGPLRLETQYF. V gene TRBV7-2 combines with J gene TRBJ2-5; D may be TRBD1 or TRBD2 (5 bases each). V lost 5 bases and J 4 bases, leaving 20 bases between the germline ends. Germline V gene lookup returns CDR1 SGHTA and CDR2 FQGNSA. The CDR3 is 16 amino acids.

This chain uses TRBV2 with TRBJ2-5, with no clear D. CDR1 SNHLY and CDR2 FYNNEI come from the germline V gene. Trimming left V 7 bases short and J 1 base short, with 7 bases between. This CDR3 has 12 amino acids. CDR3: CASNPLQETQYF. The CDR3, as DNA: TGTGCCAGCAATCCACTCCAAGAGACCCAGTACTTC.

The chain combines TRBV9 with TRBJ2-4; D may be TRBD1 (6 bases). Gene TRBJ2-7 matches the end of the DNA better, so the J call may be wrong. The CDR3 extends over 15 amino acids. Germline lookup yields CDR1 SGDLS and CDR2 YYNGEE. In DNA, the CDR3 is TGTGCCAGCAGCGTAGGCAGGTGGGGGCCTTACGAGCAGTACTTC. Translating gives CASSVGRWGPYEQYF.

V gene TRBV20-1 combines with J gene TRBJ2-5, with a tentative D call TRBD2 (6 bases). Germline CDR1 reads DFQATT; CDR2 reads SNEGSKA (reference sequence). Trimming removed 8 bases from V and 5 bases from J, with 12 bases in between. The CDR3 totals 11 residues. CDR3 in amino acids: CSLKGRETQYF. The CDR3 DNA is TGCAGTTTAAAGGGGAGGGAGACCCAGTACTTC.

Comments on this clonotype: A much larger clone differs from this one at a single base, so this may be a read error. This chain connects TRBV6-4 to TRBJ2-6; D possibly matches TRBD1 or TRBD2 (6 bases each). This CDR3 region has 17 residues. Germline CDR1 and CDR2: MRHNA and SNTAGT. The CDR3 loop is CASSEKTQGTGANVRTF. In DNA form, the CDR3 reads TGTGCCAGCAGTGAAAAAACCCAGGGGACTGGGGCCAACGTCCGGACTTTC.

This clonotype appeared a few times. The V gene is TRBV5-5, the J gene TRBJ1-5; 7 bases align to TRBD1. Germline trimming cut 4 bases from V and 3 bases from J; bases unmatched to any gene: 7. Germline values: CDR1 SGHKS, CDR2 YYEKEE (reference sequence). This CDR3 has 15 residues. The CDR3 is CASSPTGKNNQPQHF. For the CDR3, the DNA is TGTGCCAGCAGCCCGACAGGGAAAAACAATCAGCCCCAGCATTTT.

This clonotype showed up just once. CDR3 DNA: TGCAGTGCGGGCGGGACAGGGTATGGCTACACCTTC. It specifies CSAGGTGYGYTF. The chain is built from TRBV20-1 and TRBJ1-2; 9 nucleotides agree with TRBD1. Germline loops: CDR1 DFQATT, CDR2 SNEGSKA (reference sequence). CDR3 size: 12 residues. V trimming: 6 bases; J trimming: 5 bases; junction bases outside the gene matches: 4.

The chain carries TRBV7-9 and TRBJ1-2; no firm D call. The ends were cut back, 6 bases at V and 2 bases at J, with 16 bases in the middle. Germline V gene sequence: CDR1 SEHNR, CDR2 FQNEAQ (reference sequence). This CDR3 spans 15 amino acids. The CDR3 region has the DNA TGTGCCAGCAGAGATGACCGGGCCCGCAACTATGGCTACACCTTC. Translating it yields CASRDDRARNYGYTF. The variable domain in full, completed from reference TRBV7-9 and TRBJ1-2, reads DTGVSQNPRHKITKRGQNVTFRCDPISEHNRLYWYRQTLGQGPEFLTYFQNEAQLEKSRLLSDRFSAERPKGSFSTLEIQRTEQGDSAMYLCASRDDRARNYGYTFGSGTRLTVV.

This clonotype was counted a few times. J is TRBJ1-5 and V is TRBV18, with D perhaps matching TRBD1 (5 bases). Germline V gene lookup returns CDR1 KGHSH and CDR2 LQKENI. The CDR3 has 16 amino acids. Trimming stripped 3 bases from V and 2 bases from J, with 14 bases between. The CDR3 DNA follows: TGTGCCAGCTCACCGGCAGGGCTACCCCGCAATCAGCCCCAGCATTTT. It is translated as CASSPAGLPRNQPQHF. Combining the CDR3 with reference TRBV18 and TRBJ1-5 gives the whole variable domain NAGVMQNPRHLVRRRGQEARLRCSPMKGHSHVYWYRQLPEEGLKFMVYLQKENIIDESGMPKERFSAEFPKEGPSILRIQQVVRGDSAAYFCASSPAGLPRNQPQHFGDGTRLSIL.

V usage is TRBV20-1 and J usage is TRBJ1-1; D not resolved. V was trimmed by 4 bases and J by 7 bases, leaving 13 bases between them. The CDR3 is 12 residues long. CDR1 and CDR2 (germline): DFQATT, SNEGSKA (reference sequence). The CDR3 DNA sequence: TGCAGTGCTATCCCCGGAGTCAGTGAAGCTTTCTTT. Translated: CSAIPGVSEAFF.

The V gene is TRBV4-1, the J gene TRBJ1-4, with D tentatively TRBD1 (6 bases). The CDR3 has 16 amino acids. CDR1 and CDR2 (germline): MGHRA, YSYEKL. Trimming left V 3 bases short and J 4 bases short, with 15 bases between. Here the CDR3 DNA reads TGCGCCAGCAGCCAGAGGGACACGAACCGTAATGAAAAACTGTTTTTT. It is translated as CASSQRDTNRNEKLFF.

This clonotype has a handful of counts. The V gene is TRBV15, the J gene TRBJ2-1, with TRBD1 matching 8 bases. Trimming took 1 base from V and 3 from J; bases not matched to a gene: 5. The length of the CDR3 is 16 residues. Germline V gives CDR1 LNHNV, CDR2 YYDKDF (reference sequence). CDR3 sequence: CATSRGTGPIYNEQFF. In nucleotides, the CDR3 is TGTGCCACCAGCAGAGGGACAGGGCCCATCTACAATGAGCAGTTCTTC. Full variable domain (rest looked up from reference TRBV15 and TRBJ2-1): DAMVIQNPRYQVTQFGKPVTLSCSQTLNHNVMYWYQQKSSQAPKLLFHYYDKDFNNEADTPDNFQSRRPNTSFCFLDIRSPGLGDTAMYLCATSRGTGPIYNEQFFGPGTRLTVL.

The sample holds a few counts of this clonotype. CDR3 nucleotides: TGTGCCAGCAGCAAAGGACAGGGGCGATACAATGAGCAGTTCTTC. Its translation: CASSKGQGRYNEQFF. The chain couples TRBV5-5 to TRBJ2-1, with TRBD1 matching over 9 bases. With V trimmed by 4 bases and J by 4 bases, 6 bases remained unmatched. Germline CDR1 reads SGHKS; CDR2 reads YYEKEE (reference sequence). The CDR3 runs to 15 residues.

This clonotype is a singleton in its sample. The chain couples TRBV3-1 to TRBJ2-1, with D perhaps TRBD1 (5 bases). The CDR3 is 15 residues long. Trimming took off 4 bases at V and 3 bases at J, with 13 bases between the two ends. Looked up from germline, CDR1 is LGHDT and CDR2 is YNNKEL (reference sequence). This CDR3 reads CASSPRGANYNEQFF. CDR3 in DNA: TGTGCCAGCAGCCCGCGTGGGGCCAACTACAATGAGCAGTTCTTC.

This chain joins TRBV5-1 and TRBJ2-7; D gene unclear. This CDR3 region has 14 residues. The V gene lost 2 bases and the J gene lost 1 base, with 10 bases spanning the gap. From germline, CDR1 is SGHRS and CDR2 YFSETQ. In DNA, the CDR3 is TGCGCCAGCAGCTTTCAGCGCCCATCCTACGAGCAGTACTTC. Translation: CASSFQRPSYEQYF.

This rearrangement joins TRBV27 to TRBJ2-3, with 7 bases identical to TRBD1. The V gene end was trimmed by 6 bases and the J gene end by 0 bases; junction bases not matched to a gene: 6. This CDR3 comprises 15 residues. Looked up from germline, CDR1 is MNHEY and CDR2 is SMNVEV (reference sequence). CDR3: CASREDRSSTDTQYF. Here the CDR3 DNA reads TGTGCCAGCAGGGAGGACAGGTCGAGCACAGATACGCAGTATTTT.

The chain uses TRBV7-3 and TRBJ2-1, with D unresolved. CDR1 and CDR2 from the germline V gene are SGHTA and FQGTGA. The CDR3 runs 14 residues. The V end lost 6 bases, the J end lost 4 bases, and 13 bases lay between the germline ends. DNA for the CDR3: TGTGCCAGCAGTTCACGGACGAGATACAATGAGCAGTTCTTC. Its protein is CASSSRTRYNEQFF.